This T cell receptor beta chain was retrieved from a study of cytomegalovirus exposure and HLA in healthy donors. PCR involved 60 Vbeta and 13 Jbeta primers. This table comes from immunoSEQ multiplex PCR, and its TCRdb copy is limited to in-frame clones, with some not included. The sample includes 90,000 to 110,000 clones, 76% of them seen just once. Deletions cut 5 bases from V and 3 bases from J, with 14 bases between. The CDR3 loop spans 14 amino acids. The germline CDR1 and CDR2 sequences are SGHNT and YYREEE (reference sequence). The clonotype comes from a woman aged 45 to 65 in good health and CMV-seropositive. The chain employs TRBV5-4 and TRBJ2-5; tentatively, D is TRBD1 (6 bases). Sequencing input: PBMCs. The CDR3 DNA is TGTGCCAGCAGAGGGCCTTGGGACAAAGAGACCCAGTACTTC. Protein product: CASRGPWDKETQYF.